The clone carrying this T cell receptor beta chain appeared many times. Its antigen is not identified. TCRdb re-analysed the 5' RACE reads in MiXCR, keeping a single row per CDR3 protein. The table lists 95,000 to 150,000 distinct CDR3 sequences, 6% to 8% of them singletons, with roughly 2.5% in the top ten. The sample is drawn from a study of T cells after yellow fever vaccination. About the study: Preparation used SMART-Seq v4 Ultra Low Input for the low-cell-number fractions. Study-wide results and limits: By day 5 rather than day 15, the secondary response had peaked, though it was weaker.

Per germline, CDR1 MGHDK and CDR2 SYGVNS. The CDR3 has 14 residues. V dropped 2 bases and J dropped 3 bases, with 10 bases sitting between them. The chain couples TRBV25-1 to TRBJ1-2; D possibly corresponds to TRBD1 (5 bases). The sequences come from CD4+ T cells sorted from PBMCs, collected 10 to 11 days after the first yellow fever vaccination. The clonotype originates from a man aged 18 to 29 who received the YFV17D yellow fever vaccine. CDR3 protein: CASSEHGAHYGYTF. In DNA, the CDR3 is TGTGCCAGCAGTGAACATGGGGCCCACTATGGCTACACCTTC.